The clone carrying this TCR beta chain was seen a few times. Arm-PCR of CDR3 regions with iRepertoire HTBI primers generated TCR beta libraries. TCRdb reprocessed the multiplex PCR reads with MiXCR, giving one entry per CDR3 protein. The sample has about 440,000 distinct CDR3 sequences; about a sixth are singletons. The data originate from a study of regulatory T cells in long-lasting Graves disease. Per the germline V gene, CDR1 is SGHTA and CDR2 is FQGNSA. Trimming took 4 bases from V and 0 from J, leaving 4 bases between them. The length of the CDR3 is 13 residues. The time point is: newly diagnosed GD, antithyroid drugs for less than 3 months. Generation of the TCR library employed RNA extracted from PBMCs. The sample was also reused in another study, on T cells in Graves' hyperthyroidism and ophthalmopathy.

This specimen was peripheral blood mononuclear cells (PBMCs), taken at new diagnosis, from a patient treated with antithyroid drugs. The chain is built from TRBV7-2 and TRBJ2-1; D is ambiguous. This TCR was recovered from a woman aged 18-29 years with Graves disease. CDR3 sequence: CASSSFSYNEQFF. DNA for the CDR3: TGTGCCAGCAGCTCCTTCTCCTACAATGAGCAGTTCTTC.